The source of this T cell receptor (beta chain) is a study of blood T cell repertoires in COVID-19. The germline CDR1 and CDR2 sequences are SEHNR and FQNEAQ (reference sequence). This CDR3 has 13 amino acids. Between the trimmed V and J ends, which lost 1 base and 4 bases, there was a span of 6 bases. TCRdb keeps only in-frame clones here, not all; method: immunoSEQ multiplex PCR. The table lists about 390,000 clones, around 87% of them singletons, with 2% to 2.5% in the top ten. This clone was seen only a few times. The chain uses TRBV7-9 and TRBJ2-3; TRBD2 might be the D (5 bases). The sequence was obtained from a woman in her sixties with COVID-19, enrolled during active disease. The sequencing input was peripheral blood. The CDR3 reads CASSLGGPDTQYF. The CDR3 region has the DNA TGTGCCAGCAGCTTAGGAGGGCCAGATACGCAGTATTTT.